These T cell receptor beta chains were read from a single sample in a study of Ad26.COV2.S vaccination and SARS-CoV-2 variants. Clones were sequenced by immunoSEQ multiplex PCR, and TCRdb holds only the in-frame ones, with some missing. This table has roughly 350,000 clones, approximately 90% appearing once. The specimen was peripheral blood, collected in a trial of Ad26.COV2.S vaccine versus placebo. The receptors here all came from a person between 18 and 65 years old who received the Ad26.COV2.S COVID-19 vaccine or a placebo. Both conserved end residues are part of each CDR3.

TRBV28	CASRLRDRGYWGYTF
TRBV18	CASSPSDRPRGYGYTF
TRBV30	CAWSVGQSRETQYF
TRBV6-6	CASSYSKLQPNTEAFF
TRBV28	CASSLRLAGSVYEQYF
TRBV19	CASSMGAGAHYEQYF
TRBV5-6	CASNRANNSPLHF
TRBV11-2	CASRRDTNTGELFF
TRBV19	CASSKRDLSNQPQHF
TRBV10-3	CAISSPQGALSPEQFF
TRBV18	CASSPGGDQETQYF
TRBV5-4	CASSSKGTGGTGEKLFF
TRBV2	CASSGDKGRGQPQHF
TRBV10-3	CAIRELGGKGSGANVLTF
TRBV6-6	CASSHQGVNTEAFF
TRBV12-3/TRBV12-4	CASSFRGGDTAFF
TRBV2	CASSEVSNWYEQYF
TRBV5-4	CASSLGLAGGPSEQFF
TRBV7-9	CASSFTGVNEQFF
TRBV24-1	CATSDNPAGGKYEQYF
TRBV7-9	CASSPGLNTEAFF
TRBV9	CASSVDRGSGANVLTF
TRBV3-1/TRBV3-2	CASSQRGSPTGELFF
TRBV5-1	CASSLWTGNTEAFF
TRBV28	CSSQGDNYGYTF
TRBV12-5	CASGFLGRIDTQYF
TRBV5-1	CASSLGLAGVAYEQYF
TRBV27	CASSFDGETQYF
TRBV11-3	CASSQGLAGNEQFF
TRBV7-9	CASSLGAGAYNQPQHF
TRBV11-2	CASSSGPGRETQYF
TRBV5-1	CASSFGGSRGTQYF
TRBV30	CAWRADWAVNTEAFF
TRBV27	CASSFQGFMVKRADRSYEQYF
TRBV28	CASFLQGRTEAFF
TRBV4-3	CASSQITGQGDEKLFF
TRBV30	CAWSVRWDTNTEAFF
TRBV9	CASSVELAGGHDTQYF
TRBV19	CASSQDGTYEQYF
TRBV13	CASSPTPSVTDTQYF
TRBV20-1	CSARENGYTF
TRBV29-1	CSARDRVSYEQYF